What follows is one TCR beta chain and its context. It may be a read error: a sequence one base away is much more abundant. There are 15 residues in the CDR3. These data belong to a study of T-cell reconstitution after alpha-beta-depleted transplantation in children. The TCRbeta library incorporated unique molecular identifiers. MiXCR was run by TCRdb on the PCR reads, yielding one entry per CDR3 protein. The repertoire holds roughly 590,000 distinct CDR3 sequences, with roughly 17% as singletons. Here the sequenced sample was PBMCs from the stem cell graft donor, taken from the stem cell graft. This TCR was sampled from a human donor who donated a stem cell graft to a child with acute myeloid leukemia. J is TRBJ2-1 and V is TRBV12-3 or TRBV12-4, with D unclear. The CDR3 region has the DNA TGTACCAGCAGTTTAGCCCTTTTTACCTACAATGAGCAGTTCTTC. Its translation is CTSSLALFTYNEQFF.